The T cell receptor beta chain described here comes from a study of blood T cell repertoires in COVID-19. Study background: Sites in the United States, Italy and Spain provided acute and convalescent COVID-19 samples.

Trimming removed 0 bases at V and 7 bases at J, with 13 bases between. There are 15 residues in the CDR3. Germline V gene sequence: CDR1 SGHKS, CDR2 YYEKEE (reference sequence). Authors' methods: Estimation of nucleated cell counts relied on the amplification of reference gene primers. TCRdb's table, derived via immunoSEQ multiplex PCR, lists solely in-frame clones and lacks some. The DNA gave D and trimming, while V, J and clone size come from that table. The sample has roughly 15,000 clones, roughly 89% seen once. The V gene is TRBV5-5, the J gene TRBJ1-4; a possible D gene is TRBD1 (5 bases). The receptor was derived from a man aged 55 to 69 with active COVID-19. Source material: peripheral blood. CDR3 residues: CASSLDGGGGEKLFF. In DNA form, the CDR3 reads TGTGCCAGCAGCTTGGACGGCGGGGGGGGTGAAAAACTGTTTTTT.